This TCR beta chain was identified in a study of CD8 T cells in ankylosing spondylitis (TCRdb year 2017). Broadly, across the study: The study profiled T cell receptor beta repertoires in healthy donors and ankylosing spondylitis patients to find disease-linked TCR variants. The full study cohort was made up of approximately 24 ankylosing spondylitis patients and more than 90 healthy donors. Samples of peripheral blood were taken, and for ankylosing spondylitis patients, synovial fluid was collected as well.

A note on this clonotype: No antigen is known for it. The input lacks base qualities; no much larger clone sits a single base away.

What the study reported, not specific to this receptor: Some of the motif variants had been reported before in the synovial fluid and blood of reactive arthritis patients, a finding that suggests common disease-initiation mechanisms. Blood from ankylosing spondylitis patients appeared to be characterized by a TCR beta motif made up of under 10 highly homologous amino acid variants. In peripheral blood, the disease-linked clones were found at relatively low frequencies and had a CD8+ phenotype. The disease-linked clones were reported to be significantly enriched in matched synovial fluid samples from ankylosing spondylitis patients.

For CDR1 and CDR2, the germline V gene lists KGHSH and LQKENI. V is shortened by 0 bases, J by 3 bases, and the region joining them spans 5 bases. From cysteine to phenylalanine, the CDR3 is 14 amino acids long. Just CDR3 DNA is preserved here, 42 bases in frame from base 1. Data came from an Illumina HiSeq 2500. Quantitative 5'-RACE with molecular barcodes was used to prepare TCR beta libraries. The published analysis was carried out like this. Disease-linked TCR variants were identified with a new computational method built on a probabilistic model of VDJ rearrangement. In TCRdb, the public reads were trimmed at Q25 with fastp and aligned with MiXCR, with productive beta chains retained. Here each entry gathers all rows of one CDR3 protein and keeps the most common genes and DNA. These V and J calls originate from TCRdb's pipeline instead of the authors' own analysis. The sample has 300,000 to 400,000 distinct CDR3 sequences on record, roughly 14% of them singletons. The ten biggest clones cover roughly 0.99% of the sample.

Input material: blood, either unsorted or a sorted T cell fraction (not recorded which). The clonotype was recovered from a male donor with ankylosing spondylitis or in good health (not recorded which). Here the chain combines TRBV18 and TRBJ2-2; the D gene assignment is ambiguous. CDR3 sequence: CASSPPTHTGELFF. In nucleotides, the sequence is TGTGCCAGCTCACCACCGACCCACACCGGGGAGCTGTTTTTT. With the rest looked up from the reference TRBV18 and TRBJ2-2 genes rather than sequenced, the full variable domain is NAGVMQNPRHLVRRRGQEARLRCSPMKGHSHVYWYRQLPEEGLKFMVYLQKENIIDESGMPKERFSAEFPKEGPSILRIQQVVRGDSAAYFCASSPPTHTGELFFGEGSRLTVL.